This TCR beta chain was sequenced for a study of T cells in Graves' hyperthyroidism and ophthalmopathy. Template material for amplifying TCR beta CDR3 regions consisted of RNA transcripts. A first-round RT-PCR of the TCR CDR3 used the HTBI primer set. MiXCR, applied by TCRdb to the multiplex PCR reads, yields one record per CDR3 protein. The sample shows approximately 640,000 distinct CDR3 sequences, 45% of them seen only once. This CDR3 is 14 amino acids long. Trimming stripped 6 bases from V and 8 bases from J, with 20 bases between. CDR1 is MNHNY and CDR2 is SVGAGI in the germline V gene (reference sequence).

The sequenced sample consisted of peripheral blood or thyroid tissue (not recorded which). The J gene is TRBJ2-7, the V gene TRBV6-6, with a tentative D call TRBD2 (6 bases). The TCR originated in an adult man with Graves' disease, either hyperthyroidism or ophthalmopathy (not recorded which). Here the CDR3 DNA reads TGTGCCAGCAGGATTGGCACAGGAGGGGTGAAGCAGTACTTC. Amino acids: CASRIGTGGVKQYF.